These T cell receptor beta chains were read from a single sample in a study of T cell responses to AZD1222 COVID-19 vaccine. Generated by immunoSEQ multiplex PCR, the TCRdb table keeps only in-frame clones and is missing some. The sample contains under 200,000 clones, about nine tenths of which appear only once. The specimen comprised peripheral blood, sampled on day 0 of AZD1222 vaccination. Receptors were obtained from an adult in good health. Both conserved end residues are part of each CDR3. A D gene is named only where the DNA matches it firmly. Clone size, where shown, is once, few, many, or a class for clones that have expanded.

j_call,clone_size,d_call,v_call,cdr3_aa,cdr3_nt
TRBJ1-1,-,-,TRBV3-1/TRBV3-2,CASSQGGKNTEAFF,TGTGCCAGCAGCCAAGGGGGAAAGAACACTGAAGCTTTCTTT
TRBJ1-4,-,-,TRBV28,CASSLGTPNEKLFF,TGTGCCAGCAGTTTAGGGACACCAAATGAAAAACTGTTTTTT
TRBJ2-3,-,-,TRBV7-3,CASSLNGDTQYF,TGTGCCAGCAGCTTAAATGGAGATACGCAGTATTTT
TRBJ2-1,-,-,TRBV9,CASSGRGRLFDHEQFF,TGTGCCAGCAGCGGCCGTGGGCGGCTTTTTGACCATGAGCAGTTCTTC
TRBJ1-6,few,-,TRBV4-3,CASSQDIIEPSYNSPLHF,TGCGCCAGCAGCCAAGATATAATCGAGCCCTCCTATAATTCACCCCTCCACTTT
TRBJ1-1,-,-,TRBV5-8,CASSFTSRPEREAFF,TGTGCCAGCAGCTTTACTTCAAGGCCAGAACGAGAAGCTTTCTTT
TRBJ2-1,-,-,TRBV7-2,CASSLDGAGVGLHNEQFF,TGTGCCAGCAGCTTAGACGGGGCCGGGGTAGGTCTCCACAATGAGCAGTTCTTC
TRBJ2-7,-,TRBD2,TRBV14,CASSQLAGIYEQYF,TGTGCCAGCAGCCAGCTAGCGGGGATTTACGAGCAGTACTTC
TRBJ2-6,-,-,TRBV4-3,CASSQVWLRSGANVLTF,TGCGCCAGCAGCCAAGTCTGGCTGCGCTCTGGGGCCAACGTCCTGACTTTC
TRBJ1-1,-,-,TRBV30,CAWTMGGITEAFF,TGTGCCTGGACCATGGGAGGGATCACTGAAGCTTTCTTT
TRBJ1-6,-,-,TRBV11-3,CASSPGHNSPLHF,TGTGCCAGCAGCCCCGGACACAATTCACCCCTCCACTTT
TRBJ1-2,-,-,TRBV30,CAWSVPQKAGGYTF,TGTGCCTGGAGTGTACCACAAAAGGCGGGAGGCTACACCTTC
TRBJ1-1,-,-,TRBV7-6,CASSFTVNLRTEAFF,TGTGCCAGCAGCTTCACGGTCAATCTGAGGACTGAAGCTTTCTTT
TRBJ2-3,-,TRBD1,TRBV5-4,CASSLGDRGSADTQYF,TGTGCCAGCAGCTTGGGGGACAGGGGGAGTGCAGATACGCAGTATTTT
TRBJ2-7,-,-,TRBV27,CASSPIVARGYEQYF,TGTGCCAGCAGTCCCATTGTCGCCCGAGGTTACGAGCAGTACTTC
TRBJ2-3,few,-,TRBV24-1,CATSDLELRGGTDTQYF,TGTGCCACCAGTGATTTGGAATTGAGGGGAGGCACAGATACGCAGTATTTT
TRBJ2-1,-,TRBD1,TRBV11-3,CASSSSGQGGGNEQFF,TGTGCCAGCAGCTCCTCCGGACAGGGGGGAGGCAATGAGCAGTTCTTC
TRBJ1-6,-,TRBD1,TRBV5-3,CARSCAPERQGHYNSPLHF,TGTGCCAGAAGCTGCGCCCCTGAGCGACAGGGGCACTATAATTCACCCCTCCACTTT
TRBJ1-2,-,-,TRBV4-3,CASSQDVKGRSNYGYTF,TGCGCCAGCAGCCAAGATGTGAAAGGGCGATCTAACTATGGCTACACCTTC
TRBJ1-2,once,TRBD1,TRBV6-5,CASSYRGQGNYGYTF,TGTGCCAGCAGTTACCGCGGACAGGGGAACTATGGCTACACCTTC
TRBJ2-3,-,-,TRBV27,CASSLSVTRRSSTDTQYF,TGTGCCAGCAGTTTATCGGTGACTAGGAGGAGTAGCACAGATACGCAGTATTTT
TRBJ1-5,-,-,TRBV21-1,CASSTPDRERQPQHF,TGTGCCAGCAGCACCCCTGACAGGGAAAGGCAGCCCCAGCATTTT
TRBJ2-3,-,TRBD2,TRBV7-2,CASSITLLAADTQYF,TGTGCCAGCAGCATCACCTTACTAGCGGCAGATACGCAGTATTTT
TRBJ2-5,-,TRBD1,TRBV11-2,CASSLNRGQETQYF,TGTGCCAGCAGCTTAAACAGGGGCCAAGAGACCCAGTACTTC
TRBJ2-2,-,-,TRBV24-1,CATSDLVPGGESGELFF,TGTGCCACCAGTGATTTGGTCCCGGGCGGAGAGAGCGGGGAGCTGTTTTTT
TRBJ1-6,-,-,TRBV6-2/TRBV6-3,CASSQPGAYNSPLHF,TGTGCCAGCAGTCAACCGGGGGCATATAATTCACCCCTCCACTTT
TRBJ1-1,-,-,TRBV27,CASSSFMNTEAFF,TGTGCCAGCAGTTCTTTTATGAACACTGAAGCTTTCTTT
TRBJ1-1,few,-,TRBV29-1,CSATLTLRAEAFF,TGCAGCGCTACCCTGACCCTACGAGCTGAAGCTTTCTTT
TRBJ2-1,-,TRBD2,TRBV28,CASSPPTSGYPSSYNEQFF,TGTGCCAGCAGCCCCCCAACTAGCGGGTACCCGAGCTCCTACAATGAGCAGTTCTTC
TRBJ2-5,-,TRBD1,TRBV12-3/TRBV12-4,CASSRQGQETQYF,TGTGCCAGCAGTCGACAGGGCCAAGAGACCCAGTACTTC
TRBJ2-2,-,-,TRBV7-9,CASSSSVQGAIYTGELFF,TGTGCCAGCAGCTCTTCAGTACAGGGAGCTATCTACACCGGGGAGCTGTTTTTT
TRBJ1-2,-,-,TRBV6-5,CASRRDRREGYTF,TGTGCCAGCAGACGCGACAGGAGGGAAGGCTACACCTTC
TRBJ1-1,-,TRBD1,TRBV9,CASKGQGNTEAFF,TGTGCCAGCAAGGGACAGGGGAACACTGAAGCTTTCTTT
TRBJ1-4,once,-,TRBV7-9,CASSFSGEELFF,TGTGCCAGCAGCTTTTCAGGGGAGGAACTGTTTTTT
TRBJ1-2,-,-,TRBV7-9,CASSLTRGGYTF,TGTGCCAGCAGCTTGACCAGGGGTGGCTACACCTTC
TRBJ2-2,many,-,TRBV6-5,CASKGGQDTGELFF,TGTGCCAGCAAAGGGGGACAAGACACCGGGGAGCTGTTTTTT
TRBJ2-6,-,-,TRBV10-3,CAISPGSGANVLTF,TGTGCCATCAGTCCAGGTTCAGGGGCCAACGTCCTGACTTTC
TRBJ2-1,-,TRBD1,TRBV11-2,CASSPDRTGMSEQFF,TGTGCCAGCAGCCCAGATCGGACAGGGATGAGTGAGCAGTTCTTC
TRBJ2-3,-,TRBD2,TRBV10-1,CASNVTLSGSSTDTQYF,TGCGCCAGCAACGTCACTCTTAGCGGGAGTTCGACAGATACGCAGTATTTT
TRBJ2-1,once,-,TRBV24-1,CATSDSDTGPVLGYEQFF,TGTGCCACCAGTGATTCCGACACAGGACCGGTCTTGGGCTATGAGCAGTTCTTC
TRBJ2-5,once,-,TRBV7-2,CASSSPPNRETQYF,TGTGCCAGCAGCTCCCCCCCCAACAGAGAGACCCAGTACTTC
TRBJ2-2,-,-,TRBV5-5,CASRSLARNTGELFF,TGTGCCAGCCGATCCCTTGCGCGGAACACCGGGGAGCTGTTTTTT
TRBJ2-7,-,-,TRBV6-5,CASTPGGSEYEQYF,TGTGCCAGCACCCCTGGGGGGTCCGAATACGAGCAGTACTTC
TRBJ1-4,once,TRBD1,TRBV9,CASSPAGTGGFANEKLFF,TGTGCCAGCAGCCCTGCCGGGACAGGGGGTTTCGCTAATGAAAAACTGTTTTTT
TRBJ1-2,-,TRBD1,TRBV10-3,CAISATGSDYGYTF,TGTGCCATCAGTGCGACAGGGTCGGACTATGGCTACACCTTC